The clone carrying this TCR beta chain turned up a few times. Antigen unknown. This CDR3 is 14 amino acids long. CDR1 MNHEY and CDR2 SVGEGT come from the germline V gene. V lost 0 bases and J 8 bases, leaving 13 bases between the germline ends. A universal primer site was created by template switching, with the cDNA bearing unique molecular identifiers. TCRdb re-analysed the 5' RACE reads in MiXCR, keeping a single row per CDR3 protein. This table holds around 490,000 distinct CDR3 sequences, 20% to 25% found once. The data are from a study of identical twins. Study results and limitations: Zero-insertion analyses could be partly confounded by invariant MAIT and iNKT cells.

The data also belong to a second study, concerning yellow fever vaccine responses in identical twins.

The source is a woman between 18 and 29 years old in good health. The specimen was CD4+ T cells sorted from blood. The chain combines TRBV6-2 or TRBV6-3 with TRBJ1-2; D not resolved. CDR3: CASSYSIAVGGYTF. For the CDR3, the DNA is TGTGCCAGCAGTTACTCGATCGCCGTCGGGGGCTACACCTTC.